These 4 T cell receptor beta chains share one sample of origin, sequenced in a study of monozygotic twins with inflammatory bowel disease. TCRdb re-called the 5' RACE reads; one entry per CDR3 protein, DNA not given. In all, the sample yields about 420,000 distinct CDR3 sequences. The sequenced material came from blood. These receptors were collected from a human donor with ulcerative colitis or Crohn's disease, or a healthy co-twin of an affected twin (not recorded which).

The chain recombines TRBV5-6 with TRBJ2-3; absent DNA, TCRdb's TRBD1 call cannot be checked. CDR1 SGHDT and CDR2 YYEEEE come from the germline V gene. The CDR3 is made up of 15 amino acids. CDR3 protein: CASRTRGTGPYTQYF.

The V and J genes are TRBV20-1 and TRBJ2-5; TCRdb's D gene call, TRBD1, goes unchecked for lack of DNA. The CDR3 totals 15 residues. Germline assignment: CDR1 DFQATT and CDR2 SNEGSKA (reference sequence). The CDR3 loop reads CSATLPRVYQETQYF.

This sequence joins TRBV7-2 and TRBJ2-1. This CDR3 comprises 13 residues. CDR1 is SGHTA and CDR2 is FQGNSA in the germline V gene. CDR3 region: CASSFVHTREQFF. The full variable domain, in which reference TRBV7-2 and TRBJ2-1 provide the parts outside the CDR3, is GAGVSQSPSNKVTEKGKDVELRCDPISGHTALYWYRQSLGQGLEFLIYFQGNSAPDKSGLPSDRFSAERTGGSVSTLTIQRTQQEDSAVYLCASSFVHTREQFFGPGTRLTVL.

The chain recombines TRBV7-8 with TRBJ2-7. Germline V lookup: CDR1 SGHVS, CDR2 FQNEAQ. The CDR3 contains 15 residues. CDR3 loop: CASSVESLSSYEQYF.